This T cell receptor (beta chain) was profiled in a study of T cells expressing NK-cell markers. This CDR3 is built from 16 residues. The germline gives CDR1 SGHTS, CDR2 YDEGEE. TCRdb derives one entry per CDR3 protein from the 5' RACE reads, leaving out DNA. Across more than 400,000 distinct CDR3 sequences, the top ten clones capture less than 7.5% of the sample. A word on this clonotype: The antigen remains unidentified.

Findings and caveats of the study: Once again these clonotypes came out on top in the CD3+CD56-NKG2C+ fraction of a handful of donors. CD8+ T cells in over 5 donors included dominant NKG2C+ clonotypes at about 1.0-8%.

This receptor was obtained from a woman between 18 and 70 years old in good health. V and J are TRBV5-8 and TRBJ2-3; the TCRdb call, TRBD1, lacks DNA for checking. The sequencing sample was made of blood T cells: a sorted CD56 or NKG2C T cell subset, CD4+ or CD8+ T cells, or bulk PBMC T cells (not recorded which). The CDR3 sequence: CASSPRWGRSTDTQYF.